One sample yielded the 2 T cell receptor beta chains listed below, sequenced in a study of PD-1 blockade in classical Hodgkin lymphoma. Relapse was seen in all patients after autologous stem cell transplantation, and brentuximab vedotin exposure was variable. Sequencing used immunoSEQ multiplex PCR; TCRdb keeps in-frame clones, though not all of them. The repertoire has about 110,000 clones, about nine tenths of them found once; the top ten carry just under 20%. This material consisted of peripheral blood mononuclear cells (PBMCs), taken before the second cycle of nivolumab. The origin of the receptors is a human donor with classical Hodgkin lymphoma.

The rearrangement joins TRBV4-3 to TRBJ2-1; 8 nucleotides line up with TRBD2. V trimming: 4 bases; J trimming: 9 bases; junction bases outside the gene matches: 8. Germline CDR1 LGHNA, CDR2 YSLEER. The CDR3 covers 14 residues. The CDR3 loop is CASSPLAGYSEQFF. In DNA, the CDR3 is TGCGCCAGCAGCCCGTTAGCGGGATATAGTGAGCAGTTCTTC.

Concerning this clone: Other DNA sequences in this sample translate to the same CDR3. The V call is TRBV5-8, the J call TRBJ1-2, with a weak D call TRBD1 (5 bases). V lost 0 bases and J 5 bases, leaving 11 bases between the germline ends. Germline values: CDR1 SGHTS, CDR2 YDEGEE. CDR3 length equals 14 residues. The DNA for the CDR3 is TGTGCCAGCAGCTTGGCTGCCAGGGAGTATGGCTACACCTTC. Its protein product is CASSLAAREYGYTF.